This T cell receptor beta chain was profiled in a study of blood T cells in healthy people across ages (dated by TCRdb to between 2014 and 2016). Turning to the overall study: In model experiments, roughly one uniquely barcoded TCR beta cDNA molecule per two T cells was captured by template switching. To track age-related changes in TCR beta repertoire diversity, the study relied on deep sequencing normalized with unique cDNA molecular identifiers. Four age groups were formed from the donors: young (average roughly 15 years), middle-aged (less than 40), aged (about 62) and long-lived (82). To avoid experimental bias, donors of different ages were randomly spread across the sequencing lanes. The study analyzed two additional independent replicas of 1 million unique cDNA reads from the same blood draw for two donors, one aged 18 to 29 and one aged 80 or older. Study-level results and caveats: Estimates of total diversity based on one million sequenced T cells were regarded as lower bounds and as underestimates. Observed TCR beta diversity per million T cells fell roughly linearly with age, and a significant reduction was already apparent by age around 44. The CMV infection status of donors was not known, potentially confounding age-related changes in expanded clonotypes. The long-lived group showed more naive CD4+ T cells, fewer expanded clones and increased TCR diversity than the aged group, suggesting age selection. A strong correlation was found between observed TCR beta diversity and the percentage of naive T cells measured by flow cytometry. Since profiling was done on bulk unsorted PBMCs, naive and antigen-experienced compartments could not be conclusively compared.

The library was built by means of 5' RACE. For sequencing, an Illumina HiSeq 2500 was employed. A second PCR of roughly 6 to 12 cycles was run with a J-beta primer mix and a sample-barcoded 5' primer. A template-switch 5' adaptor carrying 12 random nucleotides introduced a unique molecular identifier onto each TCR beta cDNA molecule. Each sample yielded at least 3 million CDR3-containing paired-end reads. The Mint cDNA synthesis kit, primed by a TRBC-specific oligonucleotide, was used to synthesize first-strand cDNA from all RNA. All cDNA was treated with uracil-DNA glycosylase and then went through a first 18-cycle PCR with the universal primers M1SS and BC2_uni_R. On the study's bioinformatics: For normalization, 1 million high-quality reads, each with a distinct molecular identifier, were randomly selected from each sample. Instead of being binned into consensus sequences, reads with shared molecular identifiers were discarded. MiTCR, set to a Q25 quality threshold and the strictest error-elimination algorithm, was used for CDR3 identification, clonotype clustering and error correction. A nonparametric unseen species model with Euler transformation was used to estimate a lower bound on total TCR beta diversity. TCRdb passed the public sequencing reads through fastp at Q25 and MiXCR, retaining productive beta sequences. All rows with the same CDR3 protein become a single entry with the most common DNA and genes. The V and J calls come from TCRdb's annotation, not from the publication. Counted in this sample were some 1.5 million distinct CDR3 sequences; approximately 43% of them appeared once. The ten largest clones capture about 4% of the sample.

Between the V and J ends, shortened by 6 bases and 4 bases respectively, the junction contains 8 bases. Per the germline V gene (reference sequence), SGHKS is the CDR1 and YYEKEE is the CDR2. Counted from cysteine to phenylalanine, this CDR3 has 12 amino acids. Only the CDR3 DNA is retained, 36 bases long and in frame from the first base. To note about this clonotype: Its antigen is currently not known. Qualities for individual bases were not recorded, and no much larger clone is one base off.

The donors were under 40 Caucasian individuals from Russia, aged roughly 6 to 90 years, who were systemically healthy. Each donor gave ten milliliters of peripheral blood, collected into EDTA-treated Vacutainer tubes. Ficoll-Paque density-gradient centrifugation was used to isolate PBMCs, with at least 6 million obtained per sample. Trizol reagent was used to extract total RNA from the PBMCs, yielding at least 5.5 micrograms per sample. For every donor, flow cytometry on a PBMC aliquot measured the percentage of naive CD45RAhigh/CD27high T cells. Sequenced sample: blood. Recombination joined TRBV5-5 with TRBJ2-1, with an unclear D gene assignment. The sequence derives from a woman aged 18-29 years in good health. The base sequence is TGTGCCAGCAACTTCACGTACAATGAGCAGTTCTTC. The encoded protein is CASNFTYNEQFF.